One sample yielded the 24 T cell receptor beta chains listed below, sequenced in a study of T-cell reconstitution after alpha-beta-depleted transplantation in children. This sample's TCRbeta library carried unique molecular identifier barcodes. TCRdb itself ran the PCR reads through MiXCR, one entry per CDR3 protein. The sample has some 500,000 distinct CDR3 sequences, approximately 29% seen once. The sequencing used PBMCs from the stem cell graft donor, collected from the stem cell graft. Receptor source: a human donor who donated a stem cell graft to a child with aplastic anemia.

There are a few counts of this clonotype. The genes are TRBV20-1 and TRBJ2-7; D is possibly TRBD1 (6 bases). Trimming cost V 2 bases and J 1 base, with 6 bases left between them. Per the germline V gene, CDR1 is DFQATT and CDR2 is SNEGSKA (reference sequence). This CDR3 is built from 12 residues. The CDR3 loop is CSARQGSYEQYF. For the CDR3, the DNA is TGCAGTGCTAGACAGGGGTCCTACGAGCAGTACTTC.

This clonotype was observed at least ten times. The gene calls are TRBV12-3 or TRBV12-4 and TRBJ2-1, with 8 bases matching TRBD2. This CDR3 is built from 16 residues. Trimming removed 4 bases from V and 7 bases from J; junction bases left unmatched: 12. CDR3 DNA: TGTGCCAGCAGTTCAGTCGAAGCGGGAGTTAGTAATGAGCAGTTCTTC. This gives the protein CASSSVEAGVSNEQFF.

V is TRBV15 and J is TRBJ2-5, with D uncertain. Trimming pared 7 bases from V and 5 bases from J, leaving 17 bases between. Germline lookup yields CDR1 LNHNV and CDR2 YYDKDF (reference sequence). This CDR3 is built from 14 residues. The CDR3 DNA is TGTGCCACCACCACCGGCACGGGTCGGGAGACCCAGTACTTC. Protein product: CATTTGTGRETQYF.

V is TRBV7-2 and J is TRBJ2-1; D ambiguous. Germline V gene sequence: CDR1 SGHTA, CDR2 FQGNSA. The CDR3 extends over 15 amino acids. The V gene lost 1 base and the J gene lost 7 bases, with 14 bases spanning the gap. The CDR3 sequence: CASSLDSQQMNEQFF. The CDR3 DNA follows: TGTGCCAGCAGCTTAGATAGCCAACAAATGAATGAGCAGTTCTTC. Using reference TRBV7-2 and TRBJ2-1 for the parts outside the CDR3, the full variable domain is GAGVSQSPSNKVTEKGKDVELRCDPISGHTALYWYRQSLGQGLEFLIYFQGNSAPDKSGLPSDRFSAERTGGSVSTLTIQRTQQEDSAVYLCASSLDSQQMNEQFFGPGTRLTVL.

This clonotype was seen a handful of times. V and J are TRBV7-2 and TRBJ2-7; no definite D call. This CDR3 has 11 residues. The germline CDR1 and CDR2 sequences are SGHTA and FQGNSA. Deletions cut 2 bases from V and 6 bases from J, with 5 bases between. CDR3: CASSLFFEQYF. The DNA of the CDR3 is TGTGCCAGCAGCTTATTTTTCGAGCAGTACTTC. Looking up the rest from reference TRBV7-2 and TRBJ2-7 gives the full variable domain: GAGVSQSPSNKVTEKGKDVELRCDPISGHTALYWYRQSLGQGLEFLIYFQGNSAPDKSGLPSDRFSAERTGGSVSTLTIQRTQQEDSAVYLCASSLFFEQYFGPGTRLTVT.

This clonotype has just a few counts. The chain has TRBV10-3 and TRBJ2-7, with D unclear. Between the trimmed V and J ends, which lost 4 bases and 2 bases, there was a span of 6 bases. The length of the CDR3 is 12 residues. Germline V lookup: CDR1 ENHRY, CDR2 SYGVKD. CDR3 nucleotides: TGTGCCATCAGTGGCAGCCCCTACGAGCAGTACGTC. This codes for CAISGSPYEQYV.

The CDR3 DNA sequence: TGCAGCGCCAGGTCAGGGTCCAGCGCTGGCTATGGCTACACCTTC. Amino acids: CSARSGSSAGYGYTF. The gene calls are TRBV29-1 and TRBJ1-2; a weak D match, TRBD1 (5 bases). This CDR3 is 15 amino acids long. V was cut by 7 bases and J by 4 bases, with 22 bases left in between. CDR1 is SQVTM and CDR2 is ANQGSEA in the germline V gene.

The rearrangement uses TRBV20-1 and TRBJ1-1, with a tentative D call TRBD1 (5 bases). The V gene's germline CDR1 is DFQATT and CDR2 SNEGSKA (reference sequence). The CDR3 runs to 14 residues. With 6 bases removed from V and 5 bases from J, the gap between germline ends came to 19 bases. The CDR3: CSAQAGGGRTEAFF. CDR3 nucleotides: TGCAGTGCCCAAGCTGGGGGGGGGAGGACTGAAGCTTTCTTT.

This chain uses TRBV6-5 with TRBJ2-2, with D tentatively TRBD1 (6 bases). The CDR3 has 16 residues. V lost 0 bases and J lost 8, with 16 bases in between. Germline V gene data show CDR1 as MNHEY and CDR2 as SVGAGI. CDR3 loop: CASSYSKGQVGGELFF. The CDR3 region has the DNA TGTGCCAGCAGTTACTCTAAGGGACAAGTGGGTGGGGAGCTGTTTTTT.

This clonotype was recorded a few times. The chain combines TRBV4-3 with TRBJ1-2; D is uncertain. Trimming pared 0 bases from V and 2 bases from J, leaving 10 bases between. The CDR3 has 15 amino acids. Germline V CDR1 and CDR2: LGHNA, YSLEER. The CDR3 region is CASSQERVRNYGYTF. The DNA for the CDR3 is TGCGCCAGCAGCCAAGAACGCGTCCGAAACTATGGCTACACCTTC.

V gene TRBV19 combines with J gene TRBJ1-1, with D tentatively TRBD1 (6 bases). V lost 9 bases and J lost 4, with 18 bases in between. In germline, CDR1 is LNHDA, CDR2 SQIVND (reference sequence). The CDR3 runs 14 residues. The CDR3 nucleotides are TGTGCCAGCCACAGGGAATCAGACGGCACTGAAGCTTTCTTT. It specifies CASHRESDGTEAFF.

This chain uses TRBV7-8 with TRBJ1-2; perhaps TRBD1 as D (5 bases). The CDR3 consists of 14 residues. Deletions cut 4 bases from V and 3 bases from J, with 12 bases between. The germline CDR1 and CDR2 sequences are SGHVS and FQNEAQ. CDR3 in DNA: TGTGCCAGCAGCTCAACGGGGCGAGACTATGGCTACACCTTC. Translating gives CASSSTGRDYGYTF.

The CDR3 loop reads CSARVMEREGPRGEQYV. CDR3 in DNA: TGCAGTGCTAGAGTGATGGAGCGGGAGGGCCCTCGAGGCGAGCAGTACGTC. V and J are TRBV20-1 and TRBJ2-7; 10 nucleotides agree with TRBD2. Germline trimming cut 1 base from V and 6 bases from J; bases unmatched to any gene: 15. Germline-derived CDR1 and CDR2 are DFQATT and SNEGSKA (reference sequence). The CDR3 totals 17 residues.

The CDR3 sequence is CASSEPGASGGYTF. The CDR3 nucleotides are TGTGCCAGCAGCGAGCCTGGGGCCTCCGGAGGCTACACCTTC. The chain links TRBV7-9 to TRBJ1-2; the D gene is possibly TRBD1 (5 bases). Germline CDR1 is SEHNR and CDR2 is FQNEAQ (reference sequence). V lost 5 bases, J lost 8 bases, and 18 bases lay in between. CDR3 length: 14 residues.

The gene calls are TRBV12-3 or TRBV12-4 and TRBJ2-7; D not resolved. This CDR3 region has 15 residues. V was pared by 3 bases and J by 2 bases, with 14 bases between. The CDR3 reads CASSFSEVITYEQYF. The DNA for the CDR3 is TGTGCCAGCAGTTTCTCTGAAGTGATAACCTACGAGCAGTACTTC.

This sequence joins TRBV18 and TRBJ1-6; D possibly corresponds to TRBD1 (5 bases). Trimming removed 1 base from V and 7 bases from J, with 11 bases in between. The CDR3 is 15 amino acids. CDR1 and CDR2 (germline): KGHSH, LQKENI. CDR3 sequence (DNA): TGTGCCAGCTCACCACAACAGGTGCCAAATTCACCCCTCCACTTT. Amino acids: CASSPQQVPNSPLHF.

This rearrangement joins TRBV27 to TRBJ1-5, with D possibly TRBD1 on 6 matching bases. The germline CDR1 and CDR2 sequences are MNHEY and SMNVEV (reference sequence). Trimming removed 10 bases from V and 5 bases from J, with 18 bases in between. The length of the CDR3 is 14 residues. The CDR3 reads CATRPGGPDQPQHF. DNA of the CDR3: TGTGCCACCAGGCCCGGGGGCCCAGATCAGCCCCAGCATTTT.

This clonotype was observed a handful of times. The CDR3 here is CASSSGVFENTEAFF. DNA for the CDR3: TGCGCCAGCAGCTCTGGGGTTTTTGAGAACACTGAAGCTTTCTTT. The chain is built from TRBV5-1 and TRBJ1-1; D gene uncertain. The CDR3 length is 15 residues. Trimming took 3 bases from V and 1 from J, leaving 13 bases between them. Germline values: CDR1 SGHRS, CDR2 YFSETQ.

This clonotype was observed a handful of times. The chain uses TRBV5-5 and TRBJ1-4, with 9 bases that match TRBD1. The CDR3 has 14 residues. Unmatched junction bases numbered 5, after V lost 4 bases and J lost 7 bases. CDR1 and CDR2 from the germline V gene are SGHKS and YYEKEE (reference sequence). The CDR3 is CASSRGTGFEKLFF. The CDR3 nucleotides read TGTGCCAGCAGCCGGGGGACAGGGTTTGAAAAACTGTTTTTT.

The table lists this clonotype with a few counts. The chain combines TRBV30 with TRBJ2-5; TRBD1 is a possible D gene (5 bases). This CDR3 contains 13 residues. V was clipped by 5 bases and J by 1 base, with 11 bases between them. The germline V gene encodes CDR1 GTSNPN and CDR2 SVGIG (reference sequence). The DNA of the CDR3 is TGTGCCTGGGGGGTGGGGCTCCAAGAGACCCAGTACTTC. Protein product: CAWGVGLQETQYF.

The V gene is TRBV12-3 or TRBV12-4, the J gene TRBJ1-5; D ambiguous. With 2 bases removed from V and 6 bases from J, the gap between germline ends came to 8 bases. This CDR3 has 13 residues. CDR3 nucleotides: TGTGCCAGCAGTTTATCCGGGATTCAGCCCCAGCATTTT. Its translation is CASSLSGIQPQHF.

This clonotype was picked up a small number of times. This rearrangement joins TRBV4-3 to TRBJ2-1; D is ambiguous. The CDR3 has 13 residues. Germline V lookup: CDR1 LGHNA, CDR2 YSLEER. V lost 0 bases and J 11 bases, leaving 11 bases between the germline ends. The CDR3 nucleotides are TGCGCCAGCAGCCAAGAATTTTCGAGGCAGCAGTTCTTC. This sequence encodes CASSQEFSRQQFF.

In DNA form, the CDR3 reads TGTGCCAGCAGTGAATATATCCGGGGTTCACCCCTCCACTTT. Translating gives CASSEYIRGSPLHF. This chain uses TRBV25-1 with TRBJ1-6; D is unclear. The CDR3 has 14 residues. Trimming pared 0 bases from V and 9 bases from J, leaving 9 bases between. Germline CDR1 reads MGHDK; CDR2 reads SYGVNS.

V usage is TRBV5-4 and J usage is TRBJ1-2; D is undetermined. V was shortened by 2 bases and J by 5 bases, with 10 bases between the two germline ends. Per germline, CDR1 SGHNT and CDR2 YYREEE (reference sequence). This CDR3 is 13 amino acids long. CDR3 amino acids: CASSFPTEYGYTF. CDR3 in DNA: TGTGCCAGCAGCTTCCCGACGGAATATGGCTACACCTTC.